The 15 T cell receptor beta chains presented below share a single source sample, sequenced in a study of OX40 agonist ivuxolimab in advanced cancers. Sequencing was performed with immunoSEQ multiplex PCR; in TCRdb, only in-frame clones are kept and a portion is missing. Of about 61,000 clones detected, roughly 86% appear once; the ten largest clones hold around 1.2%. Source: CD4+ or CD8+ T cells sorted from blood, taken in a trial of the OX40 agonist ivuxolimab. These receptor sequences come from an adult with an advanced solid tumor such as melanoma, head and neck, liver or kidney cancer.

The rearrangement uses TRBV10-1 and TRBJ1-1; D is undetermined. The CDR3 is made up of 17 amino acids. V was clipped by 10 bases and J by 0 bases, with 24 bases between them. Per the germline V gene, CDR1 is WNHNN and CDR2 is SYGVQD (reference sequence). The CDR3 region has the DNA TGCGCCACCCCCGACGGTGACCCCCAAAACGTGAACACTGAAGCTTTCTTT. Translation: CATPDGDPQNVNTEAFF.

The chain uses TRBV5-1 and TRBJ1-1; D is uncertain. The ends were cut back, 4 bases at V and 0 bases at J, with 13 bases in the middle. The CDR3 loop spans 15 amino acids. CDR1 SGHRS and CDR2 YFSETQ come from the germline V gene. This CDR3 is CASSREASMNTEAFF. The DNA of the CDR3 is TGCGCCAGCAGCCGGGAGGCCAGCATGAACACTGAAGCTTTCTTT.

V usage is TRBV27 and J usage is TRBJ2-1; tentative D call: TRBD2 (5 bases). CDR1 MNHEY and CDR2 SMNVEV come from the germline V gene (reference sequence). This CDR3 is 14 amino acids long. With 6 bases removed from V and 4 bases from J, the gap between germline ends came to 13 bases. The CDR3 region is CASRPRESYNEQFF. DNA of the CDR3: TGTGCCAGCAGACCCCGGGAATCATACAATGAGCAGTTCTTC.

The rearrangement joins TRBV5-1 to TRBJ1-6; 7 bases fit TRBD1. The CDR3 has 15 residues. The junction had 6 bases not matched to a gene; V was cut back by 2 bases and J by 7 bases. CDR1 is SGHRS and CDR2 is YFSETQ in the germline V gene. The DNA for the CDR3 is TGCGCCAGCAGCTTAGGTCAGGGGGTGAATTCACCCCTCCACTTT. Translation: CASSLGQGVNSPLHF.

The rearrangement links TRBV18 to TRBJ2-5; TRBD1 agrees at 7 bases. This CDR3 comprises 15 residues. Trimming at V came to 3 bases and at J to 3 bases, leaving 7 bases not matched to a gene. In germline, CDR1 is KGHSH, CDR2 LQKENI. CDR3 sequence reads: CASSPPTGSKETQYF. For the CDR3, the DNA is TGTGCCAGCTCACCGCCGACAGGGTCCAAAGAGACCCAGTACTTC.

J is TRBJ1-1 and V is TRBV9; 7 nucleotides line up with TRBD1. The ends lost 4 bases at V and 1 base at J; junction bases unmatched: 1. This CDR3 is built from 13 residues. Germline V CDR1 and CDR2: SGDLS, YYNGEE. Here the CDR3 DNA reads TGTGCCAGCAGCCGACAGGGGAACACTGAAGCTTTCTTT. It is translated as CASSRQGNTEAFF.

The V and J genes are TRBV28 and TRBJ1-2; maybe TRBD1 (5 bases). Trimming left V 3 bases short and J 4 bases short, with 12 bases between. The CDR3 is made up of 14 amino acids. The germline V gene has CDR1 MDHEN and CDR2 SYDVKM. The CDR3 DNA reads TGTGCCAGCAGTTTTGGGGGAGGCGGCTATGGCTACACCTTC. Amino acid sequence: CASSFGGGGYGYTF.

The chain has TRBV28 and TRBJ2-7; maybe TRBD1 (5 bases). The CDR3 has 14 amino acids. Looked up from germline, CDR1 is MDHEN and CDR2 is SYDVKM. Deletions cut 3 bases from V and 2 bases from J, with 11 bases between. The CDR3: CASSFSGAPYEQYF. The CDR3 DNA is TGTGCCAGCAGTTTTTCTGGGGCCCCCTACGAGCAGTACTTC.

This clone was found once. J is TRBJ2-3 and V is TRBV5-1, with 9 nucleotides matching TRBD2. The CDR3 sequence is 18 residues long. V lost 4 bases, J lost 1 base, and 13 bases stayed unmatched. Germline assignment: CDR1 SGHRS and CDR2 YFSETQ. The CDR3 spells CASSQSSSLAGRTDTQYF. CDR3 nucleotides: TGCGCCAGCAGCCAAAGCTCATCACTAGCGGGCCGCACAGATACGCAGTATTTT.

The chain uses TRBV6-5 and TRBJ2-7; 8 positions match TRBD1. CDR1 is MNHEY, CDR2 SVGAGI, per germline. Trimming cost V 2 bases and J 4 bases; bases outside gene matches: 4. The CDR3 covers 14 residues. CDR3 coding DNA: TGTGCCAGCAGTTACATGCGACAGGGGTACGAGCAGTACTTC. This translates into CASSYMRQGYEQYF.

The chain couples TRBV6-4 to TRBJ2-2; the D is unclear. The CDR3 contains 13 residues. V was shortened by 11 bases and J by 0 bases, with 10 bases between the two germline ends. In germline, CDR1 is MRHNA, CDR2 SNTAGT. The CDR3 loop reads CASRVTNTGELFF. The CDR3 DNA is TGTGCCTCCCGGGTTACGAACACCGGGGAGCTGTTTTTT.

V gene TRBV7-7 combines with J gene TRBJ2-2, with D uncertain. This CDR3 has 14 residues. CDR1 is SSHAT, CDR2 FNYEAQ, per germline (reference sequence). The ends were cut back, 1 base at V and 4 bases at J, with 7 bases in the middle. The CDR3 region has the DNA TGTGCCAGCAGCTTAGGGGTCGGCACCGGGGAGCTGTTTTTT. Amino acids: CASSLGVGTGELFF. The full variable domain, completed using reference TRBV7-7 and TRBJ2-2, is GAGVSQSPRYKVTKRGQDVTLRCDPISSHATLYWYQQALGQGPEFLTYFNYEAQPDKSGLPSDRFSAERPEGSISTLTIQRTEQRDSAMYRCASSLGVGTGELFFGEGSRLTVL.

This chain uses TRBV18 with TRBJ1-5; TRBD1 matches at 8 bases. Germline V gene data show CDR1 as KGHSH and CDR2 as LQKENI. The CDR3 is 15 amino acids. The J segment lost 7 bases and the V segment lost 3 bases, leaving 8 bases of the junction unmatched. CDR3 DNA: TGTGCCAGCTCACCGGAGCAGGGGGCTTCGCAGCCCCAGCATTTT. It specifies CASSPEQGASQPQHF.

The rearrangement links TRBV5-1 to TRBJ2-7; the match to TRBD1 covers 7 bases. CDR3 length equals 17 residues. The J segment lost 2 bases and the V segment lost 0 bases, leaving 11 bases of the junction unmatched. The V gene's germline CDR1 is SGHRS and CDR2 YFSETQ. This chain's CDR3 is CASSLAGTARDPYEQYF. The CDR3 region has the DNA TGCGCCAGCAGCTTGGCCGGGACAGCTAGAGACCCCTACGAGCAGTACTTC.

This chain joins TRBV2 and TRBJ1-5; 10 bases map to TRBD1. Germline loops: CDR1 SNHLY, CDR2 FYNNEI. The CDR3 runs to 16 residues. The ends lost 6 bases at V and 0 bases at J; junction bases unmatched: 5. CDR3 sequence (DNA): TGTGCCAGCAGGGGACAGGGGACCCTTAGCAATCAGCCCCAGCATTTT. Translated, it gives CASRGQGTLSNQPQHF.